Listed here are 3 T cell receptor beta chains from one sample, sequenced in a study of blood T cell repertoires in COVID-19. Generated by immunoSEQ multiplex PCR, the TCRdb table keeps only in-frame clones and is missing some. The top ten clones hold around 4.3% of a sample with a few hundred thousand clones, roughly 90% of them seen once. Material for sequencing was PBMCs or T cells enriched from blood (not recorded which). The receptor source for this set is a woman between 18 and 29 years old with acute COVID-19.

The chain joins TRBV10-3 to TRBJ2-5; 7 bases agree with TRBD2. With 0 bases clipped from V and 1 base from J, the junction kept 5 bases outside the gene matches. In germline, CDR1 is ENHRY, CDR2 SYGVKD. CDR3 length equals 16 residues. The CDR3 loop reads CAISESGGVLQETQYF. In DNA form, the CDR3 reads TGTGCCATCAGTGAGTCTGGGGGGGTGCTCCAAGAGACCCAGTACTTC.

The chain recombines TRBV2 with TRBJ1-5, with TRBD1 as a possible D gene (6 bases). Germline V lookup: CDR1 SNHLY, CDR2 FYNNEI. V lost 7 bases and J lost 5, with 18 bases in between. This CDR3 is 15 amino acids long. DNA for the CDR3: TGTGCCAGCAAGGGGGGTGGCCTAGCGGATCAGCCCCAGCATTTT. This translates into CASKGGGLADQPQHF.

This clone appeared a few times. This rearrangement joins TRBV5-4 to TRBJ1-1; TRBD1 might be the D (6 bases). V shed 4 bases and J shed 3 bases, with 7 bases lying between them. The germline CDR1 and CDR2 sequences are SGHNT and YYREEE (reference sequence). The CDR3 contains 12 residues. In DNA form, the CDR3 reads TGTGCCAGCAGCCGACAGGACACTGAAGCTTTCTTT. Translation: CASSRQDTEAFF.